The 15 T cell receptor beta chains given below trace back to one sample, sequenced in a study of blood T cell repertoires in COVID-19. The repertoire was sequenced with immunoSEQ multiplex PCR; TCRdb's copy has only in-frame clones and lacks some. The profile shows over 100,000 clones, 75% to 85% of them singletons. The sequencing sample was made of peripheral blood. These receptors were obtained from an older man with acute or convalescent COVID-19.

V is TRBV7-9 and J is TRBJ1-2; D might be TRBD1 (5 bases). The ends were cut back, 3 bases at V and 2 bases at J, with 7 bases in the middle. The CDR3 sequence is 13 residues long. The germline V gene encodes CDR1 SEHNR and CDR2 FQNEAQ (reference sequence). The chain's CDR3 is CASSFPGNYGYTF. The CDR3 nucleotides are TGTGCCAGCAGCTTCCCAGGGAACTATGGCTACACCTTC. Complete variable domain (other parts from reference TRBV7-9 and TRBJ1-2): DTGVSQNPRHKITKRGQNVTFRCDPISEHNRLYWYRQTLGQGPEFLTYFQNEAQLEKSRLLSDRFSAERPKGSFSTLEIQRTEQGDSAMYLCASSFPGNYGYTFGSGTRLTVV.

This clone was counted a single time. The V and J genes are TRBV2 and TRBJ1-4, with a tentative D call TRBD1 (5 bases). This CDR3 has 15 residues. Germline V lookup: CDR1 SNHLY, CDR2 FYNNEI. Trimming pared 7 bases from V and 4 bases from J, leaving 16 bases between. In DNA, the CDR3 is TGTGCCAGCAAGGGCGGGACCACCTATAATGAAAAACTGTTTTTT. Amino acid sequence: CASKGGTTYNEKLFF.

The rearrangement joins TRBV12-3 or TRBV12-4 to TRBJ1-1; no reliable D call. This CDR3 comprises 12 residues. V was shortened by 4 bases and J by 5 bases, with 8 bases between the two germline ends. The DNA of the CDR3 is TGTGCCAGCAGTTCAGTGGTTACTGAAGCTTTCTTT. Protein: CASSSVVTEAFF.

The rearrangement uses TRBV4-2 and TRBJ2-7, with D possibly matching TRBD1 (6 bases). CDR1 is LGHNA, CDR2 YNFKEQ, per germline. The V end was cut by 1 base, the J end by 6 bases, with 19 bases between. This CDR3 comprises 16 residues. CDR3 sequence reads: CASSQGPAQGTGEQYF. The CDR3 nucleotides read TGTGCCAGCAGCCAAGGACCCGCACAGGGAACGGGCGAGCAGTACTTC.

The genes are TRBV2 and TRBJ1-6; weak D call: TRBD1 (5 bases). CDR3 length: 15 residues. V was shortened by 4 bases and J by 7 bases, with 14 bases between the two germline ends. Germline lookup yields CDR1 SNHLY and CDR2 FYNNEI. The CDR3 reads CASSGRDGLNSPLHF. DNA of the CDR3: TGTGCCAGCAGTGGCCGGGACGGACTAAATTCACCCCTCCACTTT.

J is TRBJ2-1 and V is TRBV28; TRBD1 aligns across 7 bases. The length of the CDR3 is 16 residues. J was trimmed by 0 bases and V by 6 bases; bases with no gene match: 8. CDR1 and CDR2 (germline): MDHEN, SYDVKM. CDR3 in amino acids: CASRDRSLSSYNEQFF. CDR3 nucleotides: TGTGCCAGCAGGGACAGGTCCTTAAGCTCCTACAATGAGCAGTTCTTC.

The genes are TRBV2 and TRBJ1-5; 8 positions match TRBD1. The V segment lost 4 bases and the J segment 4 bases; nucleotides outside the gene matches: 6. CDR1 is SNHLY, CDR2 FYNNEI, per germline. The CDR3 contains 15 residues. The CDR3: CASSGTDRENQPQHF. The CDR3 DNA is TGTGCCAGCAGTGGGACGGACAGGGAGAATCAGCCCCAGCATTTT.

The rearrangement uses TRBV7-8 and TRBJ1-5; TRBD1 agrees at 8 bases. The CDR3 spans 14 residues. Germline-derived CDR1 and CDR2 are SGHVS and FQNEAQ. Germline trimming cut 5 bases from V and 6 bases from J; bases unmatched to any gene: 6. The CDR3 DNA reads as TGTGCCAGCAGCAAGGACAGGGCGGGTCAGCCCCAGCATTTT. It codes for CASSKDRAGQPQHF.

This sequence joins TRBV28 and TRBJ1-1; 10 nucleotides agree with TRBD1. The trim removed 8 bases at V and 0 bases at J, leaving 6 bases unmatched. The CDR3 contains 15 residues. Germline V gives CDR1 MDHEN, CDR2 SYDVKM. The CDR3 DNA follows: TGTGCCAGCGGGGACAGGGGCTTCATGAACACTGAAGCTTTCTTT. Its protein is CASGDRGFMNTEAFF.

CDR3 coding DNA: TGTGCCAGCTCACCTCAACAAGAGACCCAGTACTTC. It is translated as CASSPQQETQYF. This sequence joins TRBV18 and TRBJ2-5; D unresolved. Germline loops: CDR1 KGHSH, CDR2 LQKENI. The CDR3 runs 12 residues. V lost 3 bases and J lost 2, with 4 bases in between. The full variable domain, completed using reference TRBV18 and TRBJ2-5, is NAGVMQNPRHLVRRRGQEARLRCSPMKGHSHVYWYRQLPEEGLKFMVYLQKENIIDESGMPKERFSAEFPKEGPSILRIQQVVRGDSAAYFCASSPQQETQYFGPGTRLLVL.

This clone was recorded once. Written as DNA, the CDR3 is TGTGCCAGCAGTTACAGGACAGGGGGTGGCTACACCTTC. Its protein product is CASSYRTGGGYTF. This chain connects TRBV6-5 to TRBJ1-2, with 10 bases matching TRBD1. V trimming: 2 bases; J trimming: 7 bases; junction bases outside the gene matches: 1. Germline V gene sequence: CDR1 MNHEY, CDR2 SVGAGI. This CDR3 contains 13 residues.

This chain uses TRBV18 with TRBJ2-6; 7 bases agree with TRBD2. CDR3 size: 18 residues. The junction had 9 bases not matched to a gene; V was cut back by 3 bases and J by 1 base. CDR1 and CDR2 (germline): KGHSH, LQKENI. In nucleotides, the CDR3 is TGTGCCAGCTCACCGGTAACACCGGGAGGATCTGGGGCCAACGTCCTGACTTTC. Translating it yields CASSPVTPGGSGANVLTF.

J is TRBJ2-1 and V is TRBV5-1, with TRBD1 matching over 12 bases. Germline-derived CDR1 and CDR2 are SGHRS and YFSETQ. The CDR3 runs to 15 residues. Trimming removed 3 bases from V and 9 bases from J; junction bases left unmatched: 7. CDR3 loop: CASSSWGQGASEQFF. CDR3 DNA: TGCGCCAGCAGCTCGTGGGGACAGGGGGCCTCTGAGCAGTTCTTC.

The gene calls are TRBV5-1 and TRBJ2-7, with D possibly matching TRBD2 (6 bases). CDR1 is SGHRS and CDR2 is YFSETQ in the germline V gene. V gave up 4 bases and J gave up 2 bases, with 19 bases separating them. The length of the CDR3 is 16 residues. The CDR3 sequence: CASSVQPGPGAYEQYF. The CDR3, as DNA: TGCGCCAGCAGCGTACAACCGGGACCGGGAGCCTACGAGCAGTACTTC.

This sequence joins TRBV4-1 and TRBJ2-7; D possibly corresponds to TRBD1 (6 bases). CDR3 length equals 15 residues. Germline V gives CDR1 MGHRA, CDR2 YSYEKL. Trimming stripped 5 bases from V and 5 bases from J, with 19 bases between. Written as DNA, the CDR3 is TGCGCCAGCAGCTTGGCTGACAGGCCTGGGCACGAGCAGTACTTC. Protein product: CASSLADRPGHEQYF.